This T cell receptor beta chain derives from a study of identical twins. Addition of a universal primer site occurred through template switching, and cDNA carried unique molecular identifiers. TCRdb re-derived calls from the 5' RACE reads in MiXCR, one entry per CDR3 protein. The repertoire holds fewer than 250,000 distinct CDR3 sequences, with 6.5% to 9% as singletons. Germline CDR1 is MGHRA and CDR2 is YSYEKL. This CDR3 contains 17 residues. V lost 3 bases, J lost 3 bases, and 10 bases stayed unmatched. This clonotype came up a few times. Its specificity is unknown. Points from the study as a whole: Models underpredicted monozygotic twin sharing of out-of-frame TCR alpha.

The data were also submitted as part of a second study, on yellow fever vaccine responses in identical twins.

This rearrangement joins TRBV4-1 to TRBJ2-1; 8 bases line up with TRBD2. The TCR comes from a woman aged 18-29 years in good health. Sequencing was carried out using CD8+ T cells sorted from blood. The CDR3 region is CASSHGVGGTSYNEQFF. The CDR3 DNA sequence: TGCGCCAGCAGCCACGGGGTTGGGGGGACTAGCTACAATGAGCAGTTCTTC.